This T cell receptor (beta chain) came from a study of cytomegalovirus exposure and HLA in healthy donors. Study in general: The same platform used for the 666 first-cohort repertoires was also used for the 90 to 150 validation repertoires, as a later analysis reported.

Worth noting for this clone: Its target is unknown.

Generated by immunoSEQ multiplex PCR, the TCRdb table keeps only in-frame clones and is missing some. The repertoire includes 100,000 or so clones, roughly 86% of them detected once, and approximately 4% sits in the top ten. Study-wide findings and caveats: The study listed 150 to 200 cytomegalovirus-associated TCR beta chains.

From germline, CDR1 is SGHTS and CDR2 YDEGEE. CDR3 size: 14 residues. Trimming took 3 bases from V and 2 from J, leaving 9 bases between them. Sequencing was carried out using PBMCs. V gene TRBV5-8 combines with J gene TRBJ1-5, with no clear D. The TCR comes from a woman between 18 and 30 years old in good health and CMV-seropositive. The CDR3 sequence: CASSWEGGNQPQHF. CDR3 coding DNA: TGTGCCAGCAGCTGGGAGGGAGGCAATCAGCCCCAGCATTTT.